These T cell receptor beta chains were read from a single sample in a study of cytomegalovirus exposure and HLA in healthy donors. Sequenced by immunoSEQ multiplex PCR; TCRdb stores in-frame clones only, minus some. The sample holds 200,000 or so clones, 84% seen once. The sequenced material came from PBMCs. All receptors derive from a woman between 45 and 65 years old in good health and CMV-seropositive. Both conserved end residues are part of each CDR3. Each record gives: clone size, V gene, J gene, D gene, CDR3 DNA, CDR3 protein. The D gene is left open where the match is weak. Clone size is stated in some rows and not others, as once, few, many or a class when expanded.

>few|TRBV18|TRBJ2-3|NA
TGTGCCAGCTCACCAATATCGGGGGGCACAGATACGCAGTATTTT
CASSPISGGTDTQYF
>once|TRBV7-9|TRBJ1-5|NA
TGTGCCAGCAGCTCCGACTTAGCAAGTCAGCCCCAGCATTTT
CASSSDLASQPQHF
>once|TRBV7-9|TRBJ2-2|NA
TGTGCCAGCAGACCGGGACACACGAACACCGGGGAGCTGTTTTTT
CASRPGHTNTGELFF
>NA|TRBV5-6|TRBJ1-1|TRBD1
TGTGCCAGCAGCTCTCTAACTGACAGGGGGGACACTGAAGCTTTCTTT
CASSSLTDRGDTEAFF
>once|TRBV6-1|TRBJ2-7|TRBD1
TGTGCCAGCAGTTCCGACCGGGACAGACTCTACGAGCAGTACTTC
CASSSDRDRLYEQYF
>NA|TRBV14|TRBJ2-2|TRBD1
TGTGCCAGCAGTTACCCCGGGACAGGGCGCACCGGGGAGCTGTTTTTT
CASSYPGTGRTGELFF
>NA|TRBV5-1|TRBJ1-5|TRBD1
TGCGCCAGCAGCGTAGGACAGGGACAGCCCCAGCATTTT
CASSVGQGQPQHF
>NA|TRBV29-1|TRBJ2-7|TRBD1
TGCAGCGTTGAAGATCAAGGACAGGGATACGAGCAGTACTTC
CSVEDQGQGYEQYF
>once|TRBV7-8|TRBJ2-7|NA
TGTGCCAGCAGCTTAGCCTCACAATTTGAGGTCTACGAGCAGTACTTC
CASSLASQFEVYEQYF
>NA|TRBV10-1|TRBJ2-1|NA
TGCGCCAGCACTCCCCTCGTGGGCGGGACCTACAATGAGCAGTTCTTC
CASTPLVGGTYNEQFF
>NA|TRBV7-9|TRBJ1-4|NA
TGTGCCAGCAGCTTAGGGACAAGGGGAGAAAAACTGTTTTTT
CASSLGTRGEKLFF
>NA|TRBV4-1|TRBJ1-6|TRBD1
TGCGCCAGCAGCCAAGGAGCTCCCAGGGGGTTTAGTTCACCCCTCCACTTT
CASSQGAPRGFSSPLHF
>few|TRBV5-5|TRBJ1-1|TRBD1
TGTGCCAGCAGCCCGGGGGACGGACAGGGTTACACTGAAGCTTTCTTT
CASSPGDGQGYTEAFF
>NA|TRBV7-3|TRBJ1-1|NA
TGTGCCAGCAGCCCGGGACAATTGAACACTGAAGCTTTCTTT
CASSPGQLNTEAFF
>NA|TRBV4-1|TRBJ1-3|NA
TGCGCCAGCAGCCCCCGCTACGACAGGTCTGGAAACACCATATATTTT
CASSPRYDRSGNTIYF
>NA|TRBV6-1|TRBJ1-1|TRBD1
TGTGCCAGCAGGAAGGGGGCGAACACTGAAGCTTTCTTT
CASRKGANTEAFF
>NA|TRBV6-5|TRBJ2-7|NA
TGTGCCAGCAGTTACCGGGGTTCCCCCTACGAGCAGTACTTC
CASSYRGSPYEQYF
>NA|TRBV15|TRBJ1-1|TRBD1
TGTGCCACCAGCAGAGCTAGACAGGGGGTAGTTGAAGCTTTCTTT
CATSRARQGVVEAFF
>NA|TRBV7-2|TRBJ2-1|NA
TGTGCCAGCAGCTTGGACACGGACAATGAGCAGTTCTTC
CASSLDTDNEQFF
>NA|TRBV5-4|TRBJ2-2|NA
TGTGCCAGCAGCTTTGGGCTGACCCTCACTGGCACCGGGGAGCTGTTTTTT
CASSFGLTLTGTGELFF
>few|TRBV7-2|TRBJ2-3|TRBD2
TGTGCCAGCAGCTTGCCGGGACTAGCAGATACGCAGTATTTT
CASSLPGLADTQYF
>NA|TRBV27|TRBJ2-7|NA
TGTGCCAGCAGTTTCCAGGGGTACGACGAGCAGTACTTC
CASSFQGYDEQYF
>NA|TRBV4-2|TRBJ2-7|TRBD1
TGTGCCAGCAGCCAAGACCGGACAGGGTGGGAGCAGTACTTC
CASSQDRTGWEQYF
>NA|TRBV4-1|TRBJ1-1|NA
TGCGCCAGCGGCCTAGTCATTGGGAACACTGAAGCTTTCTTT
CASGLVIGNTEAFF
>NA|TRBV11-2|TRBJ2-3|NA
TGTGCCAGCAGCCCCCCCAAGCGGGTAGGAGATACGCAGTATTTT
CASSPPKRVGDTQYF
>NA|TRBV5-1|TRBJ2-3|TRBD2
TGCGCCAGCAGTTCCGGGACTAGCGGTCCAGATACGCAGTATTTT
CASSSGTSGPDTQYF
>NA|TRBV7-6|TRBJ2-7|TRBD2
TGTGCCAGCAGCTTACGGGGGGGACTAGCCTCTTCCGAGCAGTACTTC
CASSLRGGLASSEQYF
>few|TRBV29-1|TRBJ2-1|TRBD1
TGCAGCGTTGAAAGAGGACAGGGGTACAATGAGCAGTTCTTC
CSVERGQGYNEQFF
>few|TRBV30|TRBJ2-5|TRBD2
TGTGCCTGGAGTTTCCGCCGACTAGCGGATGAGACCCAGTACTTC
CAWSFRRLADETQYF
>NA|TRBV18|TRBJ2-2|NA
TGTGCCAGCTCACCACTCGCCGGGGAGCTGTTTTTT
CASSPLAGELFF
>NA|TRBV28|TRBJ1-2|TRBD1
TGTGCCAGCAGTTTACCCGTAGGGACAGGGAACTATGGCTACACCTTC
CASSLPVGTGNYGYTF
>NA|TRBV7-2|TRBJ2-5|TRBD1
TGTGCCAGCAGCTTAGCCGGGACAGGGGGCGAGACCCAGTACTTC
CASSLAGTGGETQYF
>NA|TRBV7-3|TRBJ2-1|TRBD2
TGTGCCAGCAGCTTTGCGGGGGATTTTTATTATGAGCAGTTCTTC
CASSFAGDFYYEQFF
>NA|TRBV5-1|TRBJ2-2|NA
TGCGCCAGCAGCCCCGCCTTCCCGAGGGTGGATGGGGAGCTGTTTTTT
CASSPAFPRVDGELFF
>NA|TRBV25-1|TRBJ1-2|NA
TGTGCCAGCAGTGAGGCCACAGGATACTATGGCTACACCTTC
CASSEATGYYGYTF
>NA|TRBV7-8|TRBJ1-5|NA
TGTGCCAGCAGCTTAGTACCGGGGGGGCAGCCCCAGCATTTT
CASSLVPGGQPQHF
>NA|TRBV2|TRBJ2-5|NA
TGTGCCAGCAGTGTTACTTGGGAGAGATACTTC
CASSVTWERYF
>NA|TRBV4-2|TRBJ1-1|NA
TGTGCCAGCAGCCAAGTGGAGGGGAGGACTGAAGCTTTCTTT
CASSQVEGRTEAFF
>NA|TRBV5-1|TRBJ2-1|NA
TGCGCCAGCAGCTTAACTAGCAATGAGCAGTTCTTC
CASSLTSNEQFF
>NA|TRBV5-1|TRBJ2-3|TRBD1
TGCGCCAGCAGCTTGGGGGGGACAGGGACCACAGATACGCAGTATTTT
CASSLGGTGTTDTQYF
>few|TRBV6-6|TRBJ1-1|TRBD1
TGTGCCAGCAGTCACCGGGACAGTAGCACTGAAGCTTTCTTT
CASSHRDSSTEAFF
>once|TRBV28|TRBJ2-7|TRBD1
TGTGCCAGCAGGCCGGGACAGTCATCCTACGAGCAGTACTTC
CASRPGQSSYEQYF
>once|TRBV5-1|TRBJ2-7|NA
TGCGCCAGCAGCTTGGTGGCAGGGGCAAATTTTCCTGGCGAGCAGTACTTC
CASSLVAGANFPGEQYF
>NA|TRBV9|TRBJ1-3|NA
TGTGCCAGCAGCGGAGGCGGGGTTGGAAACACCATATATTTT
CASSGGGVGNTIYF
>NA|TRBV7-2|TRBJ2-1|NA
TGTGCCAGCAGCCTTATCAGTGAGCAGTTCTTC
CASSLISEQFF